This T cell receptor beta chain is from a study of cytomegalovirus exposure and HLA in healthy donors. It was with 60 Vbeta and 13 Jbeta primers that the PCR ran. The assay was immunoSEQ multiplex PCR, and TCRdb's table has in-frame clones only and misses some. There are around 100,000 clones in the sample; about 80% occur only once, and approximately 1.7% lies in the top ten. This CDR3 region has 13 residues. Germline loops: CDR1 SGHRS, CDR2 YFSETQ. The ends were cut back, 0 bases at V and 10 bases at J, with 11 bases in the middle. The rearrangement joins TRBV5-1 to TRBJ2-1; D ambiguous. The receptor was isolated from a woman between 40 and 55 years old in good health and CMV-seronegative. The material sequenced was PBMCs. The chain's CDR3 is CASSLESEIEQFF. As DNA, the CDR3 is TGCGCCAGCAGCTTGGAGTCGGAGATCGAGCAGTTCTTC.